The clone carrying this TCR beta chain was detected many times. Its antigen is unknown. Sequencing libraries for TCR beta were prepared with iRepertoire HTBI primers and Arm-PCR of CDR3 regions. In the authors' workflow: Samples collectively showed approximately 62 TRBV and 14 TRBJ segments. TCRdb fed the multiplex PCR reads into MiXCR, producing one record per CDR3 protein. It is TCRdb's table, rather than the study itself, that gives the V and J calls and clone size. The sample has hundreds of thousands of distinct CDR3 sequences, roughly 23% seen once; the top ten hold 10% to 15%. These data belong to a study of regulatory T cells in long-lasting Graves disease. Study-level findings and limits: Persistent cases of Graves' showed reduced TCR diversity relative to newly diagnosed patients.

The germline CDR1 and CDR2 sequences are MDHEN and SYDVKM. CDR3 length: 16 residues. Trimming cost V 4 bases and J 3 bases; bases outside gene matches: 8. Time point: persistent/refractory GD, antithyroid drugs over 5 years with positive TRAb. Following extraction of RNA from PBMCs, that RNA was used to make the TCR library. An endocrinology unit in Xi'an, China, supplied the patients. This chain links TRBV28 with TRBJ1-4, with 7 bases identical to TRBD1. The starting material was peripheral blood mononuclear cells (PBMCs), obtained when the disease was refractory, from a patient treated with antithyroid drugs. This clonotype originated in a female donor with Graves disease. The CDR3 is CASSYNRGGSNEKLFF. DNA for the CDR3: TGTGCCAGCAGTTATAACAGGGGCGGGTCTAATGAAAAACTGTTTTTT.